Listed below are T cell receptor beta chains from one sample, sequenced in a study of cytotoxic CD8 clonotypes in ibrutinib-treated CLL. The repertoire was sequenced with immunoSEQ multiplex PCR; TCRdb's copy has only in-frame clones and lacks some. The sample carries tens of thousands of clones, over 55% recorded once. The specimen was PBMCs, collected at disease progression, from a patient treated with ibrutinib. The receptors come from a human donor with chronic lymphocytic leukemia. The CDR3 runs from the conserved cysteine through the conserved F or W. A D gene is named only where the DNA matches it firmly. Clone sizes are given selectively: once, few, many, or a class where the clone is expanded.

>NA|TRBJ1-1|TRBV15|NA
CATSKPRGMNTEAFF
TGTGCCACCAGCAAACCCAGGGGCATGAACACTGAAGCTTTCTTT
>NA|TRBJ2-7|TRBV5-1|NA
CASSLGVAYEQYF
TGCGCCAGCAGCTTGGGCGTCGCCTACGAGCAGTACTTC
>NA|TRBJ2-7|TRBV27|NA
CASSLFRGYYEQYF
TGTGCCAGCAGTTTATTTCGGGGATACTACGAGCAGTACTTC
>NA|TRBJ2-1|TRBV27|NA
CASSWTGKDNEQFF
TGTGCCAGCAGTTGGACTGGAAAGGACAATGAGCAGTTCTTC
>TRBD2|TRBJ2-4|TRBV14|NA
CASSQDPPGGLISIQYF
TGTGCCAGCAGCCAAGATCCCCCGGGGGGACTAATAAGCATTCAGTACTTC
>NA|TRBJ1-6|TRBV6-5|NA
CASTGDSYNSPLHF
TGTGCCAGCACAGGGGACTCCTATAATTCACCCCTCCACTTT
>NA|TRBJ1-6|TRBV29-1|NA
CSVDLGDNSPLHF
TGCAGCGTTGATCTGGGTGATAATTCACCCCTCCACTTT
>NA|TRBJ2-5|TRBV7-7|few
CASSLDRRETQYF
TGTGCTAGCAGCTTAGACAGGAGGGAGACCCAGTACTTC
>TRBD1|TRBJ2-7|TRBV5-6|NA
CASSLFRGYEQYF
TGTGCCAGCAGCTTGTTCAGGGGGTACGAGCAGTACTTC
>NA|TRBJ2-1|TRBV19|NA
CASIDSVWGEQFF
TGTGCCAGCATTGACTCGGTTTGGGGTGAGCAGTTCTTC
>NA|TRBJ2-5|TRBV4-2|NA
CASSQDYQETQYF
TGTGCCAGCAGCCAAGACTACCAAGAGACCCAGTACTTC
>NA|TRBJ2-1|TRBV6-1|few
CASGVSVHNEQFF
TGTGCCAGCGGTGTTTCGGTACACAATGAGCAGTTCTTC
>NA|TRBJ2-5|TRBV9|NA
CASSGGPSQETQYF
TGTGCCAGCAGCGGGGGTCCTAGCCAAGAGACCCAGTACTTC
>NA|TRBJ1-5|TRBV2|NA
CASSVGGADQPQHF
TGTGCCAGCAGTGTGGGGGGAGCAGATCAGCCCCAGCATTTT
>NA|TRBJ1-6|TRBV10-3|NA
CAIKQGNSPLHF
TGTGCCATCAAACAGGGAAATTCACCCCTCCACTTT
>NA|TRBJ1-5|TRBV20-1|NA
CSAQTNQPQHF
TGCAGTGCTCAAACCAATCAGCCCCAGCATTTT
>NA|TRBJ2-7|TRBV2|NA
CASRDSLSGQYF
TGTGCCAGCAGGGACAGCCTAAGCGGGCAGTACTTC
>NA|TRBJ1-3|TRBV6-5|once
CASSLGRGPGNTIYF
TGTGCCAGCAGCCTCGGTCGTGGGCCGGGAAACACCATATATTTT
>NA|TRBJ2-2|TRBV5-4|once
CASSPTPGNTGELFF
TGTGCCAGCAGCCCGACCCCAGGGAACACCGGGGAGCTGTTTTTT
>TRBD1|TRBJ2-7|TRBV2|NA
CAAAEGRGRYEQYF
TGTGCCGCAGCAGAGGGCAGGGGGCGTTACGAGCAGTACTTC
>TRBD2|TRBJ2-7|TRBV14|NA
CASSLGPGTRGPYEQYF
TGTGCCAGCAGCCTAGGCCCCGGGACTAGGGGTCCCTACGAGCAGTACTTC